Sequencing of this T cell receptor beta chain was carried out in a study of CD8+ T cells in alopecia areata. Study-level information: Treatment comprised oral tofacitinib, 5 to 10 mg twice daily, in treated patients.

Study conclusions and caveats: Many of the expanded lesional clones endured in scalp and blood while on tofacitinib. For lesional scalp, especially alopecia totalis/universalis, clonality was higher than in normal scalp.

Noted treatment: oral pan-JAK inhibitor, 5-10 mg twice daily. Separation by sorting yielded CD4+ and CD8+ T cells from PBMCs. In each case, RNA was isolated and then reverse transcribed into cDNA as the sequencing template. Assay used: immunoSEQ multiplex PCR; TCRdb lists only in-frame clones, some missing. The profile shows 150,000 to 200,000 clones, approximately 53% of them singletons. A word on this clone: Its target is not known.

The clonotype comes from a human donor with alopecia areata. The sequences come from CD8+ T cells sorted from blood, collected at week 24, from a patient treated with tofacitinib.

The CDR3 bases are TGTGCCAGCAGCCTAGGACGTCGGATGGGGGATGATTCACCCCTCCACTTT. Protein product: CASSLGRRMGDDSPLHF. The chain couples TRBV7-9 to TRBJ1-6; a weak D match, TRBD1 (5 bases). Germline assignment: CDR1 SEHNR and CDR2 FQNEAQ (reference sequence). The V end lost 5 bases, the J end lost 8 bases, and 22 bases lay between the germline ends. This CDR3 comprises 17 residues.